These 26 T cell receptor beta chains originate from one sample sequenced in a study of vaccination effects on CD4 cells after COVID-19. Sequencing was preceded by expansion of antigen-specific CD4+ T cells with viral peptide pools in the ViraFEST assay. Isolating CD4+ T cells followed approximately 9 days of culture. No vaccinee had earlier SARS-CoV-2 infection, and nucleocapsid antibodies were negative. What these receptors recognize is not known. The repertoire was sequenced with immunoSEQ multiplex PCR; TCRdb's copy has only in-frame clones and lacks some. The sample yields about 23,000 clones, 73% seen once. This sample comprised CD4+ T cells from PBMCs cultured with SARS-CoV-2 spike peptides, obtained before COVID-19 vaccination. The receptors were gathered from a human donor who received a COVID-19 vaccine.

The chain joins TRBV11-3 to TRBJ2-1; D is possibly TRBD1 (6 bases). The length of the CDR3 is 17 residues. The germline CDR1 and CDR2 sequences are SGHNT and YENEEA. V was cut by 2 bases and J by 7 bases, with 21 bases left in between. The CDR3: CASSLHGPAGAFNEQFF. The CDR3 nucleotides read TGTGCCAGCAGCTTACACGGACCTGCAGGGGCATTTAATGAGCAGTTCTTC.

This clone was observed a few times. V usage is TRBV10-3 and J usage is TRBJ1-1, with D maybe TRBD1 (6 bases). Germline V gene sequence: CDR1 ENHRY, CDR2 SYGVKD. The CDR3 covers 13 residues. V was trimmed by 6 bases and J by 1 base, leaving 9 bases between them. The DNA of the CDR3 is TGTGCCATCAGCGGGGGACAGAACACTGAAGCTTTCTTT. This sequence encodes CAISGGQNTEAFF.

The CDR3 reads CATSPAGGTGELFF. In nucleotides, the CDR3 is TGTGCCACCAGTCCAGCGGGAGGAACCGGGGAGCTGTTTTTT. The rearrangement joins TRBV24-1 to TRBJ2-2; 9 bases match TRBD2. The CDR3 consists of 14 residues. CDR1 and CDR2 (germline): KGHDR, SFDVKD. J lost 5 bases, V lost 6 bases, and 3 bases had no gene match.

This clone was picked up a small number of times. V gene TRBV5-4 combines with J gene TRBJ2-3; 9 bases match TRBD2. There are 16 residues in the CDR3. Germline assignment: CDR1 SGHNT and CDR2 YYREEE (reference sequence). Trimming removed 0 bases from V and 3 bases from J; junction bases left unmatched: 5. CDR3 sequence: CASSLGLAARTDTQYF. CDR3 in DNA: TGTGCCAGCAGCTTGGGACTAGCGGCAAGAACAGATACGCAGTATTTT.

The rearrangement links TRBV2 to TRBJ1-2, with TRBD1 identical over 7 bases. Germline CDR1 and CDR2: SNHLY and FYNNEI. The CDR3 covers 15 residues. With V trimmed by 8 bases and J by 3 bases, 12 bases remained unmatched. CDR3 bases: TGTGCCAGCCTGCCGGGGGAGGGGGCGGACTATGGCTACACCTTC. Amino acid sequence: CASLPGEGADYGYTF.

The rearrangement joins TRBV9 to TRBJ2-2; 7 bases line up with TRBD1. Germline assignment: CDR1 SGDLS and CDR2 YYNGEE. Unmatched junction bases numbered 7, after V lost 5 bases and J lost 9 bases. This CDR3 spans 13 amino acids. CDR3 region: CASSVEDRRELFF. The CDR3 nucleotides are TGTGCCAGCAGTGTGGAGGACAGGCGGGAGCTGTTTTTT.

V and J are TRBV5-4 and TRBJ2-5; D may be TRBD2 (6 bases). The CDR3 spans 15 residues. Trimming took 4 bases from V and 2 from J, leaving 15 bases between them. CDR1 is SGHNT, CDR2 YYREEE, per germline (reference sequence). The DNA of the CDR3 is TGTGCCAGCAGCCCGGAGCTAGCGAGGCAAGAGACCCAGTACTTC. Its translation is CASSPELARQETQYF.

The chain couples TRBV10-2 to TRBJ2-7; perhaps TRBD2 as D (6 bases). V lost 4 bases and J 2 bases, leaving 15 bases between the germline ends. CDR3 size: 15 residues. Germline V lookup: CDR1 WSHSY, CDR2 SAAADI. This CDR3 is CASSATRPRTYEQYF. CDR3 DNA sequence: TGCGCCAGCAGTGCGACTAGGCCTCGTACCTACGAGCAGTACTTC.

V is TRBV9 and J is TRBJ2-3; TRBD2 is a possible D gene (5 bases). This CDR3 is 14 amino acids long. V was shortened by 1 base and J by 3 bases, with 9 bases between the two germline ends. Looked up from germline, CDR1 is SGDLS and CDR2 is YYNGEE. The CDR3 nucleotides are TGTGCCAGCAGCGTATCTCCGGGGACAGATACGCAGTATTTT. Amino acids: CASSVSPGTDTQYF.

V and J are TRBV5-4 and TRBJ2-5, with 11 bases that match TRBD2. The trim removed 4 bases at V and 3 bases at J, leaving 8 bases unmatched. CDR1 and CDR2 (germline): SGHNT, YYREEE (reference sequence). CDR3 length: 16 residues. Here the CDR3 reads CASSRVGTSGKETQYF. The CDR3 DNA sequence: TGTGCCAGCAGCCGCGTGGGGACTAGCGGTAAAGAGACCCAGTACTTC.

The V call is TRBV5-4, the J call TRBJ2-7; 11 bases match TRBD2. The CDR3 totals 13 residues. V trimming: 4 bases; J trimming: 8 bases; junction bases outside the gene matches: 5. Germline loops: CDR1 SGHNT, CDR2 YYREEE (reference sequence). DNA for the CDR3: TGTGCCAGCAGCCCGGGGACTAGCGGAAAGCAGTACTTC. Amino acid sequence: CASSPGTSGKQYF.

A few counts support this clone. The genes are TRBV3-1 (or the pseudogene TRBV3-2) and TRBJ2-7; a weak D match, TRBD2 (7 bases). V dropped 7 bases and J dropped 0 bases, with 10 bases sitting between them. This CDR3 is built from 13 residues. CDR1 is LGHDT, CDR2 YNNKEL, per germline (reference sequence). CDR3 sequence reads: CASKRGASYEQYF. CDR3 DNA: TGTGCCAGCAAACGGGGGGCCTCCTACGAGCAGTACTTC.

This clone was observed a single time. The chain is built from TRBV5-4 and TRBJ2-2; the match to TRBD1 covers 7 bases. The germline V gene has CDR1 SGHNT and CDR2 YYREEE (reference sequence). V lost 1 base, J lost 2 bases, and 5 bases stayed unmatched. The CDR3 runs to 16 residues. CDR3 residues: CASSLSGTVNTGELFF. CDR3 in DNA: TGTGCCAGCAGCTTGTCGGGGACAGTCAACACCGGGGAGCTGTTTTTT.

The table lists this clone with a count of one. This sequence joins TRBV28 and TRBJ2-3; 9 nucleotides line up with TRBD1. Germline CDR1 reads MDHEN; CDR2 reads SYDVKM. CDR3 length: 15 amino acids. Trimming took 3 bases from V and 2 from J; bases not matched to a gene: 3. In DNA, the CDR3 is TGTGCCAGCAGTTTCGGGACAGGGAACACAGATACGCAGTATTTT. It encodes CASSFGTGNTDTQYF. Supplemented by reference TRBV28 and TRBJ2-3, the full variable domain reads DVKVTQSSRYLVKRTGEKVFLECVQDMDHENMFWYRQDPGLGLRLIYFSYDVKMKEKGDIPEGYSVSREKKERFSLILESASTNQTSMYLCASSFGTGNTDTQYFGPGTRLTVL.

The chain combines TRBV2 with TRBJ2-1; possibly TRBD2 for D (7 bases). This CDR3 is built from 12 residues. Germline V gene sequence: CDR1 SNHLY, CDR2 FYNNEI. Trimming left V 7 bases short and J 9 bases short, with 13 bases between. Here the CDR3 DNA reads TGTGCCAGCACTAGCGGAGGGGGTGAGCAGTTCTTC. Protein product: CASTSGGGEQFF.

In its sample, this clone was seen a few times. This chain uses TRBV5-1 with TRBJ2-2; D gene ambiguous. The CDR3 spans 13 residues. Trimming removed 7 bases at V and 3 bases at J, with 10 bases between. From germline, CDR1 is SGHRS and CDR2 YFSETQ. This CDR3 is CASGFRDTGELFF. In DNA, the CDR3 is TGCGCCAGCGGATTTAGGGACACCGGGGAGCTGTTTTTT.

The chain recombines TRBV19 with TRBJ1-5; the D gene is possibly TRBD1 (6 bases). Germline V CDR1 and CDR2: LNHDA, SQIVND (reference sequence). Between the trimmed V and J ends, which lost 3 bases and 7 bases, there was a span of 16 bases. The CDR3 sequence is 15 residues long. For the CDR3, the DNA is TGTGCCAGTAGTATGACTTGGGGGGCTCTACAGCCCCAGCATTTT. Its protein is CASSMTWGALQPQHF.

The CDR3 region is CASSDVGGSNQPQHF. Written as DNA, the CDR3 is TGTGCCAGCAGTGACGTAGGGGGGAGCAATCAGCCCCAGCATTTT. V is TRBV2 and J is TRBJ1-5, with D perhaps TRBD1 (6 bases). The CDR3 totals 15 residues. Germline CDR1 is SNHLY and CDR2 is FYNNEI. Trimming removed 3 bases at V and 1 base at J, with 10 bases between.

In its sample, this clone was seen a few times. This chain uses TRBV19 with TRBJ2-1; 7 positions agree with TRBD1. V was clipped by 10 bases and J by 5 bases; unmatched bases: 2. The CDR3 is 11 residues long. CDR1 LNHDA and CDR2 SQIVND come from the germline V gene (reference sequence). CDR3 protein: CATDRDNEQFF. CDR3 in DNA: TGTGCCACCGACAGGGACAATGAGCAGTTCTTC.

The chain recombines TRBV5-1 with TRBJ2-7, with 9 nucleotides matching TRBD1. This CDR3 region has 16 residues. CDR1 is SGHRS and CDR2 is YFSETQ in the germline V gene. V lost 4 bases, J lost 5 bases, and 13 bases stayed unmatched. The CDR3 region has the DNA TGCGCCAGCAGCCTACGGGGGACAGGGCTTTTCCACGAGCAGTACTTC. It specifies CASSLRGTGLFHEQYF.

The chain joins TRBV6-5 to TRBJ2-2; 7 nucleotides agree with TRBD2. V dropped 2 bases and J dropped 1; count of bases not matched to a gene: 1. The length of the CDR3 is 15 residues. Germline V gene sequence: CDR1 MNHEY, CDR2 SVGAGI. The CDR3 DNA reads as TGTGCCAGCAGTTACGGCGGGGGGAACACCGGGGAGCTGTTTTTT. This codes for CASSYGGGNTGELFF.

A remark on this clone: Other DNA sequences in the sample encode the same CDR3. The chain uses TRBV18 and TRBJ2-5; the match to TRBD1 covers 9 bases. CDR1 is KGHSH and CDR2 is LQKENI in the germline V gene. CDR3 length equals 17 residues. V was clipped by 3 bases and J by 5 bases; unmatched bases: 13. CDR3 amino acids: CASSPRLVTGGTETQYF. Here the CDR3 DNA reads TGTGCCAGCTCACCCCGGCTCGTGACAGGGGGTACGGAGACCCAGTACTTC.

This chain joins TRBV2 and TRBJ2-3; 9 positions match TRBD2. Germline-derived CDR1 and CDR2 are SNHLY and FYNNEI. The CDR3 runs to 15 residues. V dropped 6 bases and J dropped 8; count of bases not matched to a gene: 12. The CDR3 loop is CASSELAGGAGTQYF. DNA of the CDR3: TGTGCCAGCAGCGAACTAGCGGGCGGCGCAGGTACGCAGTATTTT. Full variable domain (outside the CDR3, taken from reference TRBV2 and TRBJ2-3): EPEVTQTPSHQVTQMGQEVILRCVPISNHLYFYWYRQILGQKVEFLVSFYNNEISEKSEIFDDQFSVERPDGSNFTLKIRSTKLEDSAMYFCASSELAGGAGTQYFGPGTRLTVL.

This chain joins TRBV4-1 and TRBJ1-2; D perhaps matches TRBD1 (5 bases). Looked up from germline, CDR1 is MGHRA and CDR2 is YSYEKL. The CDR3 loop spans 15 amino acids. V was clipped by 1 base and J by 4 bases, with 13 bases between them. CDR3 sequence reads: CASSQAVGGTYGYTF. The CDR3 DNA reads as TGCGCCAGCAGCCAAGCGGTGGGGGGGACCTATGGCTACACCTTC.

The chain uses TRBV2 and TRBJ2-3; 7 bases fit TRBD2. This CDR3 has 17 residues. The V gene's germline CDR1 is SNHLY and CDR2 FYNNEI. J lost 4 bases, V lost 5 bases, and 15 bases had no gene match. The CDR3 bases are TGTGCCAGCAGTCCTCGGGGGAGGGAAGTCTTCTCAGATACGCAGTATTTT. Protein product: CASSPRGREVFSDTQYF.

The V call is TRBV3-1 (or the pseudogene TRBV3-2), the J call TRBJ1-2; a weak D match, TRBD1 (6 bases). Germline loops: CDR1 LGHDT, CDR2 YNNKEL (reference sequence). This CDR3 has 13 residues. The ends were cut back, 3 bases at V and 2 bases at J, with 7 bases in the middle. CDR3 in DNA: TGTGCCAGCAGCCACGGGGGCAACTATGGCTACACCTTC. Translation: CASSHGGNYGYTF.